The 31 T cell receptor beta chains reported below all come from one sample, sequenced in a study of blood T cell repertoires in COVID-19. The method was immunoSEQ multiplex PCR; TCRdb's version includes in-frame clones alone and lacks a portion of them. Of 250,000 to 300,000 clones in the sample, approximately 89% were seen once. The sequenced sample consisted of PBMCs or T cells enriched from blood (not recorded which). These receptor sequences come from a woman aged 55 to 70 who had recovered from COVID-19.

The chain links TRBV27 to TRBJ1-5; 9 bases map to TRBD1. V lost 6 bases, J lost 1 base, and 4 bases stayed unmatched. The CDR3 totals 15 residues. In germline, CDR1 is MNHEY, CDR2 SMNVEV (reference sequence). Written as DNA, the CDR3 is TGTGCCAGCAGGGTGACAGGGGGGAGCAATCAGCCCCAGCATTTT. Its translation: CASRVTGGSNQPQHF.

The rearrangement uses TRBV11-3 and TRBJ2-7; D is possibly TRBD1 (6 bases). Germline V lookup: CDR1 SGHNT, CDR2 YENEEA. The CDR3 is 12 amino acids. The germline V and J ends were trimmed by 5 bases and 5 bases, with 10 bases remaining between them. The CDR3 DNA reads TGTGCCAGCAGCCTACAGGGCCACGAGCAGTACTTC. Its translation: CASSLQGHEQYF.

V usage is TRBV5-1 and J usage is TRBJ1-1, with D unclear. This CDR3 has 16 residues. In germline, CDR1 is SGHRS, CDR2 YFSETQ. The V gene lost 4 bases and the J gene lost 0 bases, with 16 bases spanning the gap. This CDR3 reads CASSPLGVMMNTEAFF. In DNA, the CDR3 is TGCGCCAGCAGCCCTCTGGGCGTCATGATGAACACTGAAGCTTTCTTT.

This sequence joins TRBV2 and TRBJ2-1; 12 nucleotides line up with TRBD2. V dropped 8 bases and J dropped 3; count of bases not matched to a gene: 2. The CDR3 length is 14 residues. Germline V gives CDR1 SNHLY, CDR2 FYNNEI. CDR3 bases: TGTGCCAGCTTACTAGCGGGGGGCTACAATGAGCAGTTCTTC. It codes for CASLLAGGYNEQFF. Based on the CDR3 plus reference TRBV2 and TRBJ2-1, the full variable domain is EPEVTQTPSHQVTQMGQEVILRCVPISNHLYFYWYRQILGQKVEFLVSFYNNEISEKSEIFDDQFSVERPDGSNFTLKIRSTKLEDSAMYFCASLLAGGYNEQFFGPGTRLTVL.

Of note for this clone: Other DNA sequences within the sample encode an identical CDR3. The V gene is TRBV6-5, the J gene TRBJ1-1, with 7 nucleotides matching TRBD1. Per the germline V gene, CDR1 is MNHEY and CDR2 is SVGAGI. V gave up 7 bases and J gave up 1 base; unmatched junction bases: 3. The CDR3 is 13 amino acids. CDR3 sequence (DNA): TGTGCCAGCAAGCGACAGGGGAACACTGAAGCTTTCTTT. Amino acid sequence: CASKRQGNTEAFF.

V and J are TRBV10-3 and TRBJ1-2; 7 bases map to TRBD1. Germline V gene data show CDR1 as ENHRY and CDR2 as SYGVKD. With V trimmed by 11 bases and J by 3 bases, 9 bases remained unmatched. The CDR3 is made up of 13 amino acids. This CDR3 reads CAAQQGIDYGYTF. DNA of the CDR3: TGTGCCGCACAACAGGGGATCGACTATGGCTACACCTTC.

The chain links TRBV30 to TRBJ1-2, with unresolved D. The CDR3 loop spans 11 amino acids. Trimming stripped 4 bases from V and 7 bases from J, with 10 bases between. Germline lookup yields CDR1 GTSNPN and CDR2 SVGIG (reference sequence). CDR3 in DNA: TGTGCCTGGACTTCTAGCTCTGGCTACACCTTC. Amino acids: CAWTSSSGYTF.

This chain uses TRBV7-9 with TRBJ2-1; 8 bases are shared with TRBD2. CDR3 length equals 14 residues. J gave up 7 bases and V 4 bases, and 6 bases lay outside the gene matches. Germline lookup yields CDR1 SEHNR and CDR2 FQNEAQ (reference sequence). The chain's CDR3 is CASSSSGSWNEQFF. CDR3 nucleotides: TGTGCCAGCAGCTCGAGCGGGAGTTGGAATGAGCAGTTCTTC.

To note about this clone: A read error may produce the germline difference seen at one junction end. The chain links TRBV3-1 (or the pseudogene TRBV3-2) to TRBJ2-5; no definite D call. CDR3 length equals 12 residues. In germline, CDR1 is LGHDT, CDR2 YNNKEL (reference sequence). The CDR3 spells CASSEDRETQYF. CDR3 bases: TGTGCCAGCAGCGAAGATAGAGAGACCCAGTACTTC.

This sequence joins TRBV5-1 and TRBJ2-7, with TRBD1 as a possible D gene (5 bases). This CDR3 region has 16 residues. CDR1 is SGHRS, CDR2 YFSETQ, per germline. The V and J ends lost 4 bases and 2 bases respectively, with 19 bases between them. CDR3 sequence (DNA): TGCGCCAGCAGCCGGCAGGTGGCAGGGCAAGCCTACGAGCAGTACTTC. It is translated as CASSRQVAGQAYEQYF.

The J gene is TRBJ2-3, the V gene TRBV5-1, with D possibly matching TRBD2 (6 bases). The CDR3 extends over 14 amino acids. Germline CDR1 SGHRS, CDR2 YFSETQ. V gave up 2 bases and J gave up 2 bases, with 9 bases separating them. The CDR3 region has the DNA TGCGCCAGCAGCTTCGGGGGATCCACAGATACGCAGTATTTT. Residues: CASSFGGSTDTQYF. Complete variable domain (other parts from reference TRBV5-1 and TRBJ2-3): KAGVTQTPRYLIKTRGQQVTLSCSPISGHRSVSWYQQTPGQGLQFLFEYFSETQRNKGNFPGRFSGRQFSNSRSEMNVSTLELGDSALYLCASSFGGSTDTQYFGPGTRLTVL.

This clone was seen a handful of times. The chain is built from TRBV28 and TRBJ1-5; D not certain. From germline, CDR1 is MDHEN and CDR2 SYDVKM. V lost 7 bases, J lost 9 bases, and 13 bases lay in between. The CDR3 runs 12 residues. CDR3 DNA sequence: TGTGCCAGCACCCCCCCGGCGGGGCCCCAGCATTTT. This encodes CASTPPAGPQHF.

The gene calls are TRBV11-3 and TRBJ2-1; 12 bases line up with TRBD2. V shed 3 bases, J shed 9 bases, and the junction held 6 bases outside the gene matches. This CDR3 has 15 residues. Germline CDR1 SGHNT, CDR2 YENEEA. As DNA, the CDR3 is TGTGCCAGCAGCTTCTCTAGCGGGGGGGCCGTTGAGCAGTTCTTC. Its protein is CASSFSSGGAVEQFF.

V is TRBV5-4 and J is TRBJ2-7; unclear D gene. CDR3 length: 15 residues. Trimming removed 2 bases from V and 0 bases from J, with 12 bases in between. The V gene's germline CDR1 is SGHNT and CDR2 YYREEE (reference sequence). The CDR3 spells CASSLGRPSSYEQYF. As DNA, the CDR3 is TGTGCCAGCAGCTTAGGCAGGCCAAGCTCCTACGAGCAGTACTTC.

This chain joins TRBV19 and TRBJ1-1; D possibly corresponds to TRBD1 (5 bases). The CDR3 has 14 amino acids. Trimming stripped 5 bases from V and 0 bases from J, with 10 bases between. Germline V gives CDR1 LNHDA, CDR2 SQIVND (reference sequence). CDR3 loop: CASSVRGVNTEAFF. The DNA for the CDR3 is TGTGCCAGTAGTGTGCGGGGCGTGAACACTGAAGCTTTCTTT.

The chain links TRBV18 to TRBJ2-1; a possible D gene is TRBD1 (6 bases). The V end lost 3 bases, the J end lost 0 bases, and 12 bases lay between the germline ends. The CDR3 loop spans 16 amino acids. Germline V gene lookup returns CDR1 KGHSH and CDR2 LQKENI. The CDR3 region is CASSPQGTSSYNEQFF. The CDR3 DNA reads as TGTGCCAGCTCACCTCAGGGGACAAGCTCCTACAATGAGCAGTTCTTC.

The genes are TRBV19 and TRBJ1-6; D not resolved. The germline V and J ends were trimmed by 4 bases and 6 bases, with 10 bases remaining between them. The CDR3 contains 14 residues. Germline V gene data show CDR1 as LNHDA and CDR2 as SQIVND (reference sequence). The CDR3 nucleotides read TGTGCCAGTAGTACCAGGTTTTCTAATTCACCCCTCCACTTT. Its translation: CASSTRFSNSPLHF.

The chain carries TRBV24-1 and TRBJ1-2; D remains unclear. Trimming stripped 3 bases from V and 11 bases from J, with 12 bases between. Germline CDR1 is KGHDR and CDR2 is SFDVKD. There are 12 residues in the CDR3. The CDR3 loop is CATSDQMGSYTF. CDR3 DNA sequence: TGTGCCACCAGTGATCAGATGGGGAGTTACACCTTC.

The genes are TRBV5-1 and TRBJ2-1; maybe TRBD2 (5 bases). The V end lost 2 bases, the J end lost 4 bases, and 13 bases lay between the germline ends. In germline, CDR1 is SGHRS, CDR2 YFSETQ. This CDR3 has 15 residues. The CDR3 reads CASSFYGIKYNEQFF. For the CDR3, the DNA is TGCGCCAGCAGCTTTTACGGGATAAAGTACAATGAGCAGTTCTTC.

V gene TRBV13 combines with J gene TRBJ2-7, with 9 nucleotides matching TRBD1. Germline V gives CDR1 PRHDT, CDR2 FYEKMQ (reference sequence). Trimming cost V 4 bases and J 6 bases; bases outside gene matches: 13. The CDR3 contains 16 residues. CDR3: CASSWGAGTGRGEQYF. CDR3 DNA: TGTGCCAGCAGCTGGGGGGCCGGGACAGGGAGAGGCGAGCAGTACTTC.

The chain combines TRBV28 with TRBJ1-1, with 11 nucleotides matching TRBD1. CDR1 MDHEN and CDR2 SYDVKM come from the germline V gene. The CDR3 runs to 17 residues. J lost 4 bases, V lost 3 bases, and 10 bases had no gene match. CDR3 coding DNA: TGTGCCAGCAGTTTGGTGGGACAGGGGGGTTTGACCACTGAAGCTTTCTTT. Its protein product is CASSLVGQGGLTTEAFF.

CDR3 DNA: TGTGCCAGCCATTTGGCGGGGGGCACCGGGGAGCTGTTTTTT. Its translation: CASHLAGGTGELFF. V and J are TRBV2 and TRBJ2-2; 8 positions match TRBD2. CDR1 SNHLY and CDR2 FYNNEI come from the germline V gene. V trimming: 8 bases; J trimming: 4 bases; junction bases outside the gene matches: 6. This CDR3 region has 14 residues. Complete variable domain (other parts from reference TRBV2 and TRBJ2-2): EPEVTQTPSHQVTQMGQEVILRCVPISNHLYFYWYRQILGQKVEFLVSFYNNEISEKSEIFDDQFSVERPDGSNFTLKIRSTKLEDSAMYFCASHLAGGTGELFFGEGSRLTVL.

This clone was picked up a small number of times. As DNA, the CDR3 is TGTGCCAGCAGCTCCGCAGGGGGTTACACTGAAGCTTTCTTT. Translation gives CASSSAGGYTEAFF. This chain links TRBV7-9 with TRBJ1-1; 7 positions match TRBD1. Germline V CDR1 and CDR2: SEHNR, FQNEAQ (reference sequence). Losses at the gene ends were 4 bases for V and 3 bases for J; bases not matched to a gene: 5. There are 14 residues in the CDR3.

The chain uses TRBV28 and TRBJ1-5, with D perhaps matching TRBD1 (5 bases). There are 15 residues in the CDR3. V gave up 5 bases and J gave up 4 bases, with 15 bases separating them. Looked up from germline, CDR1 is MDHEN and CDR2 is SYDVKM. Written as DNA, the CDR3 is TGTGCCAGCAGTCGGGGGTCGGGGCGTAATCAGCCCCAGCATTTT. Translating gives CASSRGSGRNQPQHF.

The V call is TRBV20-1, the J call TRBJ1-2; D not resolved. V lost 3 bases, J lost 8 bases, and 13 bases lay in between. Germline lookup yields CDR1 DFQATT and CDR2 SNEGSKA (reference sequence). The CDR3 loop spans 12 amino acids. CDR3 protein: CSASYGPGGYTF. DNA for the CDR3: TGCAGTGCTAGTTATGGGCCCGGCGGCTACACCTTC.

This clone was observed once. The junction differs from germline at one of its ends, possibly a read error. The rearrangement uses TRBV7-9 and TRBJ1-4; 8 nucleotides match TRBD1. The V gene's germline CDR1 is SEHNR and CDR2 FQNEAQ (reference sequence). There are 13 residues in the CDR3. DNA for the CDR3: TGTGCCAGCAGCTTAGAGCTAACGGGACAGGCCCATTTT. It codes for CASSLELTGQAHF.

The chain uses TRBV19 and TRBJ1-1; no clear D. CDR3 size: 14 residues. The V gene lost 9 bases and the J gene lost 3 bases, with 17 bases spanning the gap. Germline CDR1 and CDR2: LNHDA and SQIVND (reference sequence). The CDR3: CASRRADTYTEAFF. CDR3 in DNA: TGTGCCAGCCGGAGGGCGGATACTTACACTGAAGCTTTCTTT.

V usage is TRBV30 and J usage is TRBJ2-5; the match to TRBD2 covers 10 bases. CDR1 is GTSNPN, CDR2 SVGIG, per germline (reference sequence). V shed 5 bases and J 1 base; nucleotides not matched to a gene: 7. CDR3 size: 15 residues. The CDR3 DNA sequence: TGTGCCTGGGATGCTAGCGGGGGCCTCCAAGAGACCCAGTACTTC. Translation gives CAWDASGGLQETQYF.

This rearrangement joins TRBV6-5 to TRBJ2-7, with D possibly TRBD1 on 6 matching bases. This CDR3 is 12 amino acids long. Germline values: CDR1 MNHEY, CDR2 SVGAGI. Trimming stripped 10 bases from V and 2 bases from J, with 12 bases between. CDR3 region: CATFGGPYEQYF. The CDR3 coding sequence is TGTGCCACGTTTGGGGGCCCCTACGAGCAGTACTTC.

This clone has just a few counts. The chain recombines TRBV10-3 with TRBJ1-2; 8 bases match TRBD1. Germline lookup yields CDR1 ENHRY and CDR2 SYGVKD. The CDR3 contains 16 residues. V lost 2 bases and J lost 4; bases outside the gene matches: 9. The CDR3 region has the DNA TGTGCCATCAGTGAGGATTCCCACAGGGGGTCCTATGGCTACACCTTC. The encoded protein is CAISEDSHRGSYGYTF.

This chain joins TRBV2 and TRBJ1-6; D ambiguous. The CDR3 is made up of 11 amino acids. CDR1 and CDR2 from the germline V gene are SNHLY and FYNNEI. Deletions cut 5 bases from V and 8 bases from J, with 4 bases between. This CDR3 is CASSPDSPLHF. The CDR3 DNA follows: TGTGCCAGCAGTCCAGATTCACCCCTCCACTTT.